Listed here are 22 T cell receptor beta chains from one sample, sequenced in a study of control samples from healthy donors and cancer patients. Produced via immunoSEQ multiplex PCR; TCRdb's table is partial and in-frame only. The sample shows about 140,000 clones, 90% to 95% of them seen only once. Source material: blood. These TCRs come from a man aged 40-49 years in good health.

CDR3 region: CASSPNPQREVTIDTQYF. The CDR3 DNA reads TGTGCCAGCAGTCCAAACCCCCAGCGGGAGGTTACAATAGATACGCAGTATTTT. The rearrangement links TRBV7-8 to TRBJ2-3, with 9 nucleotides matching TRBD2. Trimming cost V 6 bases and J 5 bases; bases outside gene matches: 18. CDR1 is SGHVS and CDR2 is FQNEAQ in the germline V gene. The CDR3 runs 18 residues.

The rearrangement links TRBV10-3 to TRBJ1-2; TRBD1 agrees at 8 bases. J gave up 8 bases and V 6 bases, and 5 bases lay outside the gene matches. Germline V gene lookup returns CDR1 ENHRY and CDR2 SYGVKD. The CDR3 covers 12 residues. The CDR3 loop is CAISDRGIGYTF. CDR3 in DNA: TGTGCCATCAGCGACAGGGGCATAGGCTACACCTTC.

DNA of the CDR3: TGCGCCAGCAGCCAAGAGGCCCTGTTTGGATTTTATGGCTACACCTTC. It codes for CASSQEALFGFYGYTF. The chain combines TRBV4-1 with TRBJ1-2; no reliable D call. Germline CDR1 is MGHRA and CDR2 is YSYEKL. The CDR3 extends over 16 amino acids. Trimming removed 0 bases at V and 5 bases at J, with 16 bases between.

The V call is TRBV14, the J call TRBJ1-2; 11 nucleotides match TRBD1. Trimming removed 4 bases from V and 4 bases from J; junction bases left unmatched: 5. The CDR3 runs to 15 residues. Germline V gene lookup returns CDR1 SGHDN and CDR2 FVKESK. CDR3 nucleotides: TGTGCCAGCAGCCTCCGGGACAGGGGGGCCTATGGCTACACCTTC. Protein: CASSLRDRGAYGYTF. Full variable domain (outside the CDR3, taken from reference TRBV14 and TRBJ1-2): EAGVTQFPSHSVIEKGQTVTLRCDPISGHDNLYWYRRVMGKEIKFLLHFVKESKQDESGMPNNRFLAERTGGTYSTLKVQPAELEDSGVYFCASSLRDRGAYGYTFGSGTRLTVV.

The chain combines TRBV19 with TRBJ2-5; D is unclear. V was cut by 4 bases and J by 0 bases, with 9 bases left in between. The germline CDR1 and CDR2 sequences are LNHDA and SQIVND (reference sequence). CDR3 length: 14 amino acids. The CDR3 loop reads CASSNTLHQETQYF. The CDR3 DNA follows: TGTGCCAGTAGTAATACGTTGCACCAAGAGACCCAGTACTTC.

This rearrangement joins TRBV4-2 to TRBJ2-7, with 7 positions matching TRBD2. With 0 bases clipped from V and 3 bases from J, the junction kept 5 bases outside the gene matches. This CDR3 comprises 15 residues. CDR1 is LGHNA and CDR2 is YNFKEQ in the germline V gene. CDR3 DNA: TGTGCCAGCAGCCAAGAAACTAGCGTATTCTACGAGCAGTACTTC. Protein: CASSQETSVFYEQYF.

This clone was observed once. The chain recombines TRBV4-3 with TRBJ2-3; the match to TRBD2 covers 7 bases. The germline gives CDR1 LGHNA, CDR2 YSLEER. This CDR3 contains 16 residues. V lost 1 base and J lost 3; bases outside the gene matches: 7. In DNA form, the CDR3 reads TGCGCCAGCAGCCAAGGCCCAGGGCGGGGGACAGATACGCAGTATTTT. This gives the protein CASSQGPGRGTDTQYF.

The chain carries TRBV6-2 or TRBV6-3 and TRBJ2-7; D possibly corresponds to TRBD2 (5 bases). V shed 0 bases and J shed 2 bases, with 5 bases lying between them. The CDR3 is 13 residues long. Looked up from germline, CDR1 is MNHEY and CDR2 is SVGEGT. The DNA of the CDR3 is TGTGCCAGCAGTTACTCGAGGGCCTACGAGCAGTACTTC. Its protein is CASSYSRAYEQYF.

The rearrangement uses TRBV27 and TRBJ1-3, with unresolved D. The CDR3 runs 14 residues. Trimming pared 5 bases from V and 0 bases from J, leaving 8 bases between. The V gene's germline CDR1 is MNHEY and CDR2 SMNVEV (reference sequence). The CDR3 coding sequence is TGTGCCAGCAGTCCCCTTGCCTCTGGAAACACCATATATTTT. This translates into CASSPLASGNTIYF.

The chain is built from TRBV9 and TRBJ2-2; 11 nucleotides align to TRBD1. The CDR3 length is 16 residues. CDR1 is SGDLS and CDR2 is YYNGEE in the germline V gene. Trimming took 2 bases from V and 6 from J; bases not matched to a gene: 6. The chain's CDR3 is CASSVGGQGAAGELFF. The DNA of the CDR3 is TGTGCCAGCAGCGTTGGAGGACAGGGGGCGGCCGGGGAGCTGTTTTTT.

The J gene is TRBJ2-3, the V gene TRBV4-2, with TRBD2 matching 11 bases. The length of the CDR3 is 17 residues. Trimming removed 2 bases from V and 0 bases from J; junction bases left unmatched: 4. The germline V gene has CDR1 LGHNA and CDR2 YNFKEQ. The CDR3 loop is CASSQTSGGTSTDTQYF. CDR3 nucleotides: TGTGCCAGCAGCCAAACTAGCGGGGGCACTAGCACAGATACGCAGTATTTT.

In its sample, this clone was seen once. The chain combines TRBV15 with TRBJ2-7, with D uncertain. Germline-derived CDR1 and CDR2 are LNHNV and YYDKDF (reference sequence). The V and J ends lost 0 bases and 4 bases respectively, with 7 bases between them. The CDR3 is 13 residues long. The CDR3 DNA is TGTGCCACCAGCAGAGATATGGGGTACGAGCAGTACTTC. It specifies CATSRDMGYEQYF.

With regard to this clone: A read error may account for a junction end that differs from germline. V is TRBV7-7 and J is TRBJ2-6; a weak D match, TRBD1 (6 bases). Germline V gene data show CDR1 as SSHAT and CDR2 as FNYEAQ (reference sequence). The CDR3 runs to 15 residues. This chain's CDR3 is CASSPTGNGANVLTF. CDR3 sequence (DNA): TGTGCTAGCAGTCCCACAGGGAACGGGGCCAACGTCCTGACTTTC.

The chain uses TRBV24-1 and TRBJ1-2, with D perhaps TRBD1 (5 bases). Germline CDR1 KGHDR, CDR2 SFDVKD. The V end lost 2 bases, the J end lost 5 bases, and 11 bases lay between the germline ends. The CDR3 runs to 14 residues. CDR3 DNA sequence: TGTGCCACCAGTGATTCCAGGGTAGGGTATGGCTACACCTTC. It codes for CATSDSRVGYGYTF.

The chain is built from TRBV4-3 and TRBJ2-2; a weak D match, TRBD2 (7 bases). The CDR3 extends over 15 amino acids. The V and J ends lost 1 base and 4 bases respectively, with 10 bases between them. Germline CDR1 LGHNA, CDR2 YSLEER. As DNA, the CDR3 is TGCGCCAGCAGCCAAGTCGGGGGGCGCACCGGGGAGCTGTTTTTT. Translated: CASSQVGGRTGELFF.

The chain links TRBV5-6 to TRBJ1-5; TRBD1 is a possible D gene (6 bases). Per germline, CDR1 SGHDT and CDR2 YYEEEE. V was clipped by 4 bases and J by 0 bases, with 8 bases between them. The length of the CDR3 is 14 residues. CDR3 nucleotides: TGTGCCAGCAGCCTACAGGGTAGCAATCAGCCCCAGCATTTT. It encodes CASSLQGSNQPQHF.

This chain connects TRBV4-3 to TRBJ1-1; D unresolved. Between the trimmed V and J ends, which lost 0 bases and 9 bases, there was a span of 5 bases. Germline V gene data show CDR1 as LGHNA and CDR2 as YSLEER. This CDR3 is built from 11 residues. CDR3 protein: CASSQDEKAFF. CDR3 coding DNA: TGCGCCAGCAGCCAAGATGAAAAAGCTTTCTTT.

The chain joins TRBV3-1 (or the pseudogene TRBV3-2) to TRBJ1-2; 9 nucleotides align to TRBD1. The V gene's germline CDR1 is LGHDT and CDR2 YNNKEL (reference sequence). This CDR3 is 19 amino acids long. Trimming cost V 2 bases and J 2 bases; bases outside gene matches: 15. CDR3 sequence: CASSQPNRGPKPVNYGYTF. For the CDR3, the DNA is TGTGCCAGCAGCCAACCAAACAGGGGGCCAAAACCAGTGAACTATGGCTACACCTTC.

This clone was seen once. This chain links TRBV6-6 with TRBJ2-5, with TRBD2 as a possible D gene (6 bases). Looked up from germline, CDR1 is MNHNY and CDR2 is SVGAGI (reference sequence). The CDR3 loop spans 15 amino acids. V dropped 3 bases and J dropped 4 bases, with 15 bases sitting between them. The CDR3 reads CASSYLGGRPETQYF. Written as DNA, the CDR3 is TGTGCCAGCAGTTATCTAGGTGGGAGGCCAGAGACCCAGTACTTC.

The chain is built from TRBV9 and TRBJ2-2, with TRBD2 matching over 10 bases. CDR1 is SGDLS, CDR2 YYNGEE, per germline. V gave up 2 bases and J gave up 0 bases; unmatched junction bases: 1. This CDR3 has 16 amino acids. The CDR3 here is CASSVGLAANTGELFF. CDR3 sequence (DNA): TGTGCCAGCAGCGTCGGACTAGCGGCGAACACCGGGGAGCTGTTTTTT.

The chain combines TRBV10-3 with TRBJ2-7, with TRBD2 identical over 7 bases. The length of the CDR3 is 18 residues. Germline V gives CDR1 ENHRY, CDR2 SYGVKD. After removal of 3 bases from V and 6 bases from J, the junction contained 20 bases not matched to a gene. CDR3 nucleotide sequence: TGTGCCATCAGTGATCTTTTTTATTCTATCGGGGGGATCGGCGAGCAGTACTTC. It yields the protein CAISDLFYSIGGIGEQYF.

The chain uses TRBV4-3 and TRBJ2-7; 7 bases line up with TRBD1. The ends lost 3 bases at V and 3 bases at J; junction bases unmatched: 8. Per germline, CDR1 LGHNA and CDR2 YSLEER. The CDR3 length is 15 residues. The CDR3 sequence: CASSQTRDSLYEQYF. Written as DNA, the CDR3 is TGCGCCAGCAGCCAGACCCGGGACAGCCTCTACGAGCAGTACTTC.